The clone carrying this T cell receptor (beta chain) has only a few counts. Its antigen is as yet unknown. This entry comes from a study of cytomegalovirus exposure and HLA in healthy donors. Overall study findings and caveats: Reported findings show TCR beta sequences accurately forecast HLA-A and HLA-B alleles in most subjects. Under in vitro conditions, three CMV-associated chains were confirmed as specific for CMV antigens. Cytomegalovirus association was assigned to under 200 TCR beta chains.

13 Jbeta primers and 60 Vbeta primers were used for the PCR. Assay: immunoSEQ multiplex PCR; the TCRdb copy retains only in-frame clones and omits some. The sample contains approximately 140,000 clones, around 78% of which appear only once. Germline V gene data show CDR1 as GTSNPN and CDR2 as SVGIG (reference sequence). Between the trimmed V and J ends, which lost 8 bases and 8 bases, there was a span of 24 bases. The CDR3 length is 15 residues. The sample was PBMCs. The sequence was collected from a woman in her 50s in good health and CMV-seronegative. The V call is TRBV30, the J call TRBJ1-4; a possible D gene is TRBD1 (5 bases). CDR3 DNA: TGTGCCCTGGCAGGGATCCCCCCCTTAGGGGAAAAACTGTTTTTT. Translation gives CALAGIPPLGEKLFF.